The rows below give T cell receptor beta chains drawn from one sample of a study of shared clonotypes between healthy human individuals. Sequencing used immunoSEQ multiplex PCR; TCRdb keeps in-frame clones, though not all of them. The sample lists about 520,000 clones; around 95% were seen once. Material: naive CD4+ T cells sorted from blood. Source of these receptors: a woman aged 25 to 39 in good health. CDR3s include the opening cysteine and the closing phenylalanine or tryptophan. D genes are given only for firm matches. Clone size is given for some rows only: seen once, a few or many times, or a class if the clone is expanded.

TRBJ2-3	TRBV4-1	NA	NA	TGCGCCAGCAGCCAAGAAGGAGATACGCAGTATTTT	CASSQEGDTQYF
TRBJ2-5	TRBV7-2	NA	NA	TGTGCCAGCAGCTCAAAGACAGGCTTTCAAATTTCGGAGACCCAGTACTTC	CASSSKTGFQISETQYF
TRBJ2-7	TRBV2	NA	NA	TGTGCCAGCAGTGATCAAGGAGTCGGGTCGGGCGAGCAGTACTTC	CASSDQGVGSGEQYF
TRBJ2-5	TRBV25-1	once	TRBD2	TGTGCCAGCAGTGGTCCGGGACTAGCGGGAGGGGGGACCCAGTACTTC	CASSGPGLAGGGTQYF
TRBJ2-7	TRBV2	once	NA	TGTGCCAGCACACCAGGGCGGCCTGCCTCCTACGAGCAGTACTTC	CASTPGRPASYEQYF
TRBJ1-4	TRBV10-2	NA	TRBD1	TGCGCCAGCAGTGGGACTCCGGGACAGGCAGACGAAAAACTGTTTTTT	CASSGTPGQADEKLFF
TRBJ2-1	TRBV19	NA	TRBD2	TGTGCCAGTAGTACCCCGGGACTAGCGGGTTACAATGAGCTGTTCTTC	CASSTPGLAGYNELFF
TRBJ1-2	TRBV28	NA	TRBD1	TGTGCCAGCTCCGACCGCCCGACAGGGGGCTGGGGTGGCTACACCTTC	CASSDRPTGGWGGYTF
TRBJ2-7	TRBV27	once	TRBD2	TGTGCCAGCACCTCCAGGACTAGCAGTCCCTACGAGCAGTACTTC	CASTSRTSSPYEQYF
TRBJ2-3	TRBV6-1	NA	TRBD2	TGTGCCAGCAGTTCTCTAGCGGGAGAGTCAGATACGCAGTATTTT	CASSSLAGESDTQYF
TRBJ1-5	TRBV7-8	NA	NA	TGTGCCAGCAGGGGGGATAGCAATCAGCCCCAGCATTTT	CASRGDSNQPQHF
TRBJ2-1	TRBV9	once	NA	TGTGCCAGCGGGGCAGGGGCTAGCGATAACAATGAGCAGTTCTTC	CASGAGASDNNEQFF
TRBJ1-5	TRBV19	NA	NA	TGTGCCAGTAGTGGACAGATTAATCAGCCCCAGCATTTT	CASSGQINQPQHF
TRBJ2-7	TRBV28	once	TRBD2	TGTGCCAGCGGAGCGGGACCCGCCTACGAGCAGTACTTC	CASGAGPAYEQYF
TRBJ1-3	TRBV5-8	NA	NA	TGTGCCAGCAGCTTCGGAGAGAGGATCTCTGGAAACACCATATATTTT	CASSFGERISGNTIYF
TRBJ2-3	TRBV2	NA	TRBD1	TGTGCCAGCAGTGAAAGGGGGCCGGGCACAGATACGCAGTATTTT	CASSERGPGTDTQYF
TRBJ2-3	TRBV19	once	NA	TGTGCCAGTAGTAGGGTCGCTGGGGCAGATACGCAGTATTTT	CASSRVAGADTQYF
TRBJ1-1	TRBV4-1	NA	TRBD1	TGCGCCAGCAGCCAACCAAGGCGGGACAGGGCGCAGAACACTGAAGCTTTCTTT	CASSQPRRDRAQNTEAFF
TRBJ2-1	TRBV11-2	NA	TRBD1	TGTGCCAGCAGCTCCCTGAACAGGGGGCTCCGCAATGAGCAGTTCTTC	CASSSLNRGLRNEQFF
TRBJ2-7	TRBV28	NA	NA	TGTGCCAGCCACTCACCGGCAGGGGATTACGAGCAGTACTTC	CASHSPAGDYEQYF
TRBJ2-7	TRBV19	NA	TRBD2	TGTGCCAGTAGTATCCCGGGGAGGGCCTCCTACGAGCAGTACTTC	CASSIPGRASYEQYF
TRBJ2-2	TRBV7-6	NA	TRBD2	TGTGCCAGCAGCCTCGGGACTAGCGGGAGCGGGGAGCTGTTTTTT	CASSLGTSGSGELFF
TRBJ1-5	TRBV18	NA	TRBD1	TGTGCCAGCTCACCGACAGGGGATAGCAATCAGCCCCAGCATTTT	CASSPTGDSNQPQHF
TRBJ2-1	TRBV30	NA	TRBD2	TGTGCCGGTCGACTAGCGGGAGGGCCCTATGAGCAGTTCTTC	CAGRLAGGPYEQFF
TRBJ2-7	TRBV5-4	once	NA	TGTGCCAGCAGCTGGGGAAGGAGGAGTAGCTCCTACGAGCAGTACTTC	CASSWGRRSSSYEQYF
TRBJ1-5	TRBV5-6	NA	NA	TGTGCCAGCAGCGGTAATCAGCCCCAGCATTTT	CASSGNQPQHF
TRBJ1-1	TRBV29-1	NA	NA	TGCAGCGTTTCATTTAACACTGAAGCTTTCTTT	CSVSFNTEAFF
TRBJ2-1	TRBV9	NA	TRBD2	TGTGCCAGCAGCGGGACTAGCGGGAGTGGCGACAATGAGCAGTTCTTC	CASSGTSGSGDNEQFF
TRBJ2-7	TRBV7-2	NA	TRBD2	TGTGCCAGCAGCTTATTCGCCGGCCGGACTAGCGGGAAATACGAGCAGTACTTC	CASSLFAGRTSGKYEQYF
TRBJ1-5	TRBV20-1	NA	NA	TGCAGTGGAACCTTAGATATGCTCCAGCATTTT	CSGTLDMLQHF